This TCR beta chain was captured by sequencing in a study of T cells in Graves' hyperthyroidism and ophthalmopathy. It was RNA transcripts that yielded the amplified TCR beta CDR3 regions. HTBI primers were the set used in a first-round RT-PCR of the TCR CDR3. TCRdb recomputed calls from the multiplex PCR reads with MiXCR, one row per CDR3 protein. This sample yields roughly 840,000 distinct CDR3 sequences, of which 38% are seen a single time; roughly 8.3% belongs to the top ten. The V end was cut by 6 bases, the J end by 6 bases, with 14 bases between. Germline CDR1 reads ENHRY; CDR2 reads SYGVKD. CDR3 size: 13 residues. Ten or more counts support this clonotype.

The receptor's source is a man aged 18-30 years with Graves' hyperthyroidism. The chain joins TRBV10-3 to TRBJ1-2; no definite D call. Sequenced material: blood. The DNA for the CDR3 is TGTGCCATCAGAGAGGGAGGGATGGATGGCTACACCTTC. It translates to CAIREGGMDGYTF.